These T cell receptor beta chains were read from a single sample in a study of T cells in localized non-small cell lung cancer. Clones were sequenced by immunoSEQ multiplex PCR, and TCRdb holds only the in-frame ones, with some missing. Among about 33,000 clones, almost 90% were seen once, and the ten largest hold more than 4%. Sequencing used peripheral blood, obtained before any cancer treatment. Receptors were obtained from a man between 35 and 75 years old with stage I lung adenocarcinoma. Both conserved end residues are part of each CDR3. Each record gives: clone size, J gene, V gene, D gene, CDR3 DNA, CDR3 protein. D genes are given only for firm matches. Clone size is stated in some rows and not others, as once, few, many or a class when expanded.

. TRBJ2-1 TRBV11-2 . TGTGCCAGCAGCTTAGGAGTAACGGTGGTGGAGCAGTTCTTC CASSLGVTVVEQFF
. TRBJ2-7 TRBV29-1 TRBD2 TGCAGCTGCGGCGGGGGCTCCTACGAGCAGTACTTC CSCGGGSYEQYF
few TRBJ1-2 TRBV10-1 TRBD1 TGCGCCAGCATCCAGACCAAGGGACAGGGTCGATTTCACTTC CASIQTKGQGRFHF
. TRBJ2-7 TRBV11-2 TRBD2 TGTGCCAGCAGCTTACAGCTAGCGGGGGGCCACGAGCAGTACTTC CASSLQLAGGHEQYF
. TRBJ2-7 TRBV6-6 TRBD1 TGTGCCAGCAGTTCCTTGTCCCGGGACAGGGCCCGCGAGCAGTACTTC CASSSLSRDRAREQYF
. TRBJ1-2 TRBV19 . TGTGCCAGTAACGAGAACTATGGCTACACCTTC CASNENYGYTF
. TRBJ2-7 TRBV5-1 . TGCGCCAGCAGCTTGTCTTGGGACTCCTCCTACGAGCAGTACTTC CASSLSWDSSYEQYF
. TRBJ2-5 TRBV18 . TGTGCCAGCTCACCAATCGGGACAACCCCAGAGACCCAGTACTTC CASSPIGTTPETQYF
. TRBJ1-1 TRBV19 TRBD1 TGTGCCAGTAGTAAGGGACAGGGGAGGACTGAAGCTTTCTTT CASSKGQGRTEAFF
. TRBJ2-2 TRBV9 . TGTGCCAGCAGCGTCTCCTCGGACCCCGGGGAGCTGTTTTTT CASSVSSDPGELFF
. TRBJ1-3 TRBV30 TRBD1 TGTGCCTGGAGTGTATGGGAGCAGGGGGATACCATATATTTT CAWSVWEQGDTIYF
. TRBJ1-1 TRBV18 . TGTGCCAGCTCACGGACAGTGATGAACACTGAAGCTTTCTTT CASSRTVMNTEAFF
. TRBJ1-2 TRBV13 . TGTGCCAGCAGCTCACAGGACATCTATGGCTACACCTTC CASSSQDIYGYTF
. TRBJ2-3 TRBV9 TRBD1 TGTGCCAGCAGCGCCCGGGACAGGATTATCTCAAATACGCAGTATTTT CASSARDRIISNTQYF
. TRBJ1-5 TRBV7-2 . TGTGCCAGCAGCTTAGGCAGGGTCTCCCATCAGCCCCAGCATTTT CASSLGRVSHQPQHF
. TRBJ2-4 TRBV2 . TGTGCCAGCAGCCGAACGGGGGTGTACATTCAGTACTTC CASSRTGVYIQYF
. TRBJ1-4 TRBV10-3 . TGTGCCATCAGTGACAAGGTCAGGGCAGGGGAAAAACTGTTTTTT CAISDKVRAGEKLFF
. TRBJ2-7 TRBV29-1 . TGCAGCGGTCAGGGGGGGAGCTCCTACGAGCAGTACTTC CSGQGGSSYEQYF
. TRBJ1-1 TRBV12-5 . TGTGCTAGTGGTTTGGTCGTATCTGAAGCTTTCTTT CASGLVVSEAFF
. TRBJ2-3 TRBV9 . TGTGCCAGCAGCGTAATGGACCTGGATACGCAGTATTTT CASSVMDLDTQYF
. TRBJ1-1 TRBV5-1 . TGCGCCAGCAGCTTTCTCCGGAAAGTAACTGGGAACACTGAAGCTTTCTTT CASSFLRKVTGNTEAFF
. TRBJ1-6 TRBV19 . TGTGCCAGTAGCCCAGGTGCAGGCGGCAATTCACCCCTCCACTTT CASSPGAGGNSPLHF
medium-sized TRBJ1-2 TRBV4-1 . TGCGCCAGCAGCCAAGAGTCGGAAGGGCACGGCTACACCTTC CASSQESEGHGYTF
. TRBJ1-4 TRBV5-1 . TGCGCCAGCAGCCGTGGGCAGGGAAAGGGTTTCAAGGCTAATGAAAAACTGTTTTTT CASSRGQGKGFKANEKLFF
. TRBJ1-4 TRBV2 . TGTGCCAGCAGTGGGGGAACCTTCAACGAAAAACTGTTTTTT CASSGGTFNEKLFF
. TRBJ1-4 TRBV19 . TGTGCCAGTAGTCAGGAGAAGCATGAAAAACTGTTTTTT CASSQEKHEKLFF
. TRBJ1-2 TRBV5-1 TRBD1 TGCGCCAGCAGCCAAGACAGGGCAAGGTATGGCTACACCTTC CASSQDRARYGYTF
. TRBJ2-5 TRBV5-1 TRBD2 TGCGCCAGCAGCTCGAGCGGGGGGGTTGAGACCCAGTACTTC CASSSSGGVETQYF
. TRBJ1-1 TRBV10-3 . TGTGCCATCAAAGTCCAACAGAACACTGAAGCTTTCTTT CAIKVQQNTEAFF